This TCR beta chain came from a study of identical twins. Study conclusions and caveats: Models underpredicted monozygotic twin sharing of out-of-frame TCR alpha. Zero-insertion analyses were open to partial confounding by invariant MAIT and iNKT cells.

Healthy Caucasians, and only they, were the donors. TCRdb independently ran MiXCR on the 5' RACE reads; one entry per CDR3 protein. The table has a few hundred thousand distinct CDR3 sequences, roughly 8% seen once. CDR3 size: 17 residues. V dropped 3 bases and J dropped 0 bases, with 15 bases sitting between them. Per germline, CDR1 LGHDT and CDR2 YNNKEL (reference sequence). This clonotype was observed a few times. What it recognizes is unknown. A further study also used this sample, focusing on yellow fever vaccine responses in identical twins. Per that study: The authors reported partly convergent, partly personalized vaccine responses in identical twins.

J is TRBJ2-1 and V is TRBV3-1; D tentatively fits TRBD1 or TRBD2 (5 bases each). The sequenced sample consisted of CD8+ T cells sorted from blood. The sequence was collected from a woman between 18 and 29 years old in good health. DNA for the CDR3: TGTGCCAGCAGCCACCTATATGGGACGCTCTCCTACAATGAGCAGTTCTTC. This codes for CASSHLYGTLSYNEQFF.